The 7 T cell receptor beta chains below all came from one sample that was sequenced in a study of shared T cell receptors in the human thymus. Sequencing used immunoSEQ multiplex PCR; TCRdb keeps in-frame clones, though not all of them. The top ten clones hold 0.0095% to 0.011% of a sample with 600,000 to 900,000 clones, 80% to 90% of them seen once. The data were also submitted as part of a second study, on human thymus T cells.

The specimen sequenced was thymocytes. The receptor set was obtained from a girl in the first two years of life with a congenital heart defect.

CDR3 sequence reads: CASRTDGGPYEQYF. The CDR3 nucleotides are TGTGCCAGCAGGACCGACGGGGGACCCTACGAGCAGTACTTC. This sequence joins TRBV5-5 and TRBJ2-7; perhaps TRBD2 as D (6 bases). CDR1 is SGHKS, CDR2 YYEKEE, per germline (reference sequence). This CDR3 comprises 14 residues. Deletions cut 5 bases from V and 2 bases from J, with 14 bases between.

The rearrangement links TRBV7-9 to TRBJ1-2, with 7 bases lining up with TRBD1. The CDR3 loop spans 15 amino acids. V dropped 5 bases and J dropped 4; count of bases not matched to a gene: 10. Germline V gives CDR1 SEHNR, CDR2 FQNEAQ (reference sequence). The CDR3 sequence is CASSPIPGGPYGYTF. As DNA, the CDR3 is TGTGCCAGCAGCCCAATCCCAGGGGGGCCCTATGGCTACACCTTC.

J is TRBJ1-1 and V is TRBV6-5, with 8 bases lining up with TRBD1. This CDR3 comprises 13 residues. Germline assignment: CDR1 MNHEY and CDR2 SVGAGI. Trimming took 7 bases from V and 4 from J; bases not matched to a gene: 5. This CDR3 reads CASTLQGGTEAFF. The CDR3 DNA follows: TGTGCCAGCACCTTACAGGGGGGCACTGAAGCTTTCTTT.

This rearrangement joins TRBV5-8 to TRBJ1-1; D may be TRBD1 (6 bases). The CDR3 has 12 amino acids. V gave up 4 bases and J gave up 6 bases, with 10 bases separating them. Germline values: CDR1 SGHTS, CDR2 YDEGEE. The CDR3 loop reads CASSPGVPEAFF. The CDR3 DNA follows: TGTGCCAGCAGCCCAGGGGTGCCTGAAGCTTTCTTT.

The DNA of the CDR3 is TGTGCCAGCTCACCACCGTCCCCTCTGGGCAGAAGGAATTCACCCCTCCACTTT. It encodes CASSPPSPLGRRNSPLHF. The J gene is TRBJ1-6, the V gene TRBV18, with no clear D. The ends were cut back, 0 bases at V and 7 bases at J, with 19 bases in the middle. The CDR3 has 18 residues. CDR1 is KGHSH and CDR2 is LQKENI in the germline V gene.

The chain couples TRBV2 to TRBJ1-1, with D hard to call. The germline V and J ends were trimmed by 9 bases and 4 bases, with 12 bases remaining between them. Germline lookup yields CDR1 SNHLY and CDR2 FYNNEI. The CDR3 length is 12 residues. The CDR3, as DNA: TGTGCCAGACTAACCCCGGGCACTGAAGCTTTCTTT. It translates to CARLTPGTEAFF.

This clone came up a few times. The chain combines TRBV29-1 with TRBJ1-2; 7 bases align to TRBD1. The V gene's germline CDR1 is SQVTM and CDR2 ANQGSEA. The V gene end was trimmed by 2 bases and the J gene end by 4 bases; junction bases not matched to a gene: 7. The CDR3 consists of 14 residues. CDR3 protein: CSVETKQGTYGYTF. The CDR3 DNA reads TGCAGCGTTGAAACGAAACAGGGGACCTATGGCTACACCTTC.